The T cell receptor beta chain described here comes from a study of Graves' ophthalmopathy and Graves' hyperthyroidism (dated by TCRdb to the late 2010s). Regarding the complete study: Peripheral blood was collected at initial diagnosis, before any treatment. T-cell repertoires of thyroid tissue and blood were compared in more than five hyperthyroidism patients. To explore V-J signatures that separate ophthalmopathy from hyperthyroidism, a discovery set of about a hundred patients was enrolled, consisting of more than 40 with ophthalmopathy and roughly 57 with stable hyperthyroidism. For independent validation, a separate cohort was made up of 18 hyperthyroidism patients plus 17 patients who later progressed from hyperthyroidism to ophthalmopathy. In total, approximately 140 blood samples were TCR-sequenced: 40 to 45 ophthalmopathy, some 75 hyperthyroidism and some 17 hyperthyroidism-to-ophthalmopathy patients. Once sampling was done, hyperthyroidism patients were given methimazole at a starting dose of 30 mg daily, while ophthalmopathy patients were given high-dose intravenous methylprednisolone. TCR beta repertoire signatures were used to distinguish Graves' ophthalmopathy from Graves' hyperthyroidism and to predict progression to ophthalmopathy. The roughly 100 discovery patients were divided at random into training and test sets in a 7:3 ratio.

General findings and caveats noted by the study authors: In validation, the model predicted ophthalmopathy progression with about 70% sensitivity and 72% to 80% specificity; about a dozen predicted patients were CT-confirmed with GO in a median of approximately 6.5 months. Sample size was not predetermined statistically, and investigators were not blinded to group allocation. In cross-validation, the 13-signature model distinguished ophthalmopathy from stable hyperthyroidism with more than 85% sensitivity and 81% to 82% specificity, while in the test set the corresponding values were about 79% and 69%. Most expanded thyroid clonotypes with a frequency above 0.001 also appeared in blood, which suggests that blood repertoires may reflect the immune response in the thyroid.

The CDR3 spans 15 residues, from the cysteine through the phenylalanine. The DNA shown is the 45-base CDR3, in frame from base 1. Clipping removes 6 bases from V and 4 bases from J, with 12 as the unmatched junction base count. CDR1 SNHLY and CDR2 FYNNEI are derived from the germline V gene. This clonotype was found once. This receptor's antigen is unknown. Within one base of it there is no much larger clone, and no base qualities were kept. A single read is weak support. For repertoire sequencing, TCR beta CDR3 regions were amplified from RNA transcripts. HTBI primers and the Qiagen OneStep RT-PCR kit were used in a first-round RT-PCR, which was followed by a second-round multiplex PCR, size selection and purification. The libraries underwent paired-end sequencing with 100 bp reads on an Illumina HiSeq2000. In the source study's methods: SOAPnuke was used for read processing, and reads with adapters, uncalled bases, a mean Phred below 15, or no exact constant-primer or identifier match were discarded. COPE v1.2.5 was used to merge high-quality paired reads. Each unique nucleotide sequence was defined as a clonotype, and clonotypes were aligned to IMGT TRB V, D and J references with MiTCR v1.1. The analysis was limited to V-J combinations with a frequency above 0.0001, which together covered about 99% of the repertoires. For each V-J combination, a TCR clonal expansion and chaos score was defined as the ratio of F50 clonal expansion to chaos observed in the TCRdist matrix. Features were reduced by Welch's t-statistics and random forest to around 13 V-J combinations, which fed a naive Bayes classifier. The similarity between thyroid and blood repertoires was quantified using the Morisita-Horn index. The public reads were reanalyzed by TCRdb: fastp trimming at Q25, MiXCR alignment, in-frame beta chains only. A single entry per CDR3 protein holds the most common genes and DNA from its merged rows. The V and J calls and clone size are TCRdb's, not the authors'. The sample table holds roughly 500,000 distinct CDR3 sequences, of which under 15% were seen once. About 10% of the sample rests with the top ten.

Patients with ophthalmopathy had moderately to severely active disease, with a Clinical Activity Score of 3 or more, a NOSPECS grade of 4 or more, and a disease duration of less than 3 months. Patients with other autoimmune diseases, uncontrolled infections, pregnancy or lactation were excluded. Diagnosis was based on clinical symptoms, serum thyroxine, TRAb, thyroid ultrasound and orbital computed tomography. Ficoll-Paque density gradient centrifugation was used to isolate PBMCs from about 9 ml of fresh peripheral blood. Trizol reagent was used to extract the total RNA, and its quality was then checked on an Agilent 2100 Bioanalyzer.

This sequence originates from a young woman with Graves' ophthalmopathy. Donor details come from another sample of the same person, matched by shared clones. The chain employs TRBV2 and TRBJ2-7; the junction holds 7 bases that match TRBD1. The sample comprised blood. At the DNA level, the sequence is TGTGCCAGCAGCACCCCCGGGACAGCCCGTTACGAGCAGTACTTC. It specifies CASSTPGTARYEQYF. Outside the CDR3, residues come from the reference TRBV2 and TRBJ2-7 proteins, so the full variable domain is: EPEVTQTPSHQVTQMGQEVILRCVPISNHLYFYWYRQILGQKVEFLVSFYNNEISEKSEIFDDQFSVERPDGSNFTLKIRSTKLEDSAMYFCASSTPGTARYEQYFGPGTRLTVT.